Presented here are 7 T cell receptor beta chains from one specimen sequenced in a study of identical twins. TCRdb redid the calling of the 5' RACE reads with MiXCR, one entry per CDR3 protein. The data contain 750,000 to 950,000 distinct CDR3 sequences, about 12% of them singletons. The sample was also linked to a second study, of yellow fever vaccine responses in identical twins.

The specimen was PBMCs. All receptors derive from a woman under 30 in good health.

There are a few counts of this clonotype. The V call is TRBV20-1, the J call TRBJ1-5, with 7 nucleotides matching TRBD1. From germline, CDR1 is DFQATT and CDR2 SNEGSKA (reference sequence). The CDR3 has 16 amino acids. Losses at the gene ends were 0 bases for V and 0 bases for J; bases not matched to a gene: 5. The CDR3 nucleotides read TGCAGTGCTAGAGATCGGGACAGATCTAGCAATCAGCCCCAGCATTTT. Amino acids: CSARDRDRSSNQPQHF.

The rearrangement links TRBV5-1 to TRBJ2-5; 11 nucleotides match TRBD1. Looked up from germline, CDR1 is SGHRS and CDR2 is YFSETQ. With 2 bases clipped from V and 4 bases from J, the junction kept 4 bases outside the gene matches. This CDR3 has 15 amino acids. The CDR3 loop is CASSLQGQGAETQYF. The CDR3 coding sequence is TGCGCCAGCAGCTTACAAGGACAGGGGGCAGAGACCCAGTACTTC.

The CDR3 DNA reads TGTGCCAGCAGTACGCCAGGGGGGGTTTACAATGAGCAGTTCTTC. Translation: CASSTPGGVYNEQFF. The J gene is TRBJ2-1, the V gene TRBV6-1, with D perhaps matching TRBD1 or TRBD2 (7 bases each). The V end lost 5 bases, the J end lost 4 bases, and 15 bases lay between the germline ends. This CDR3 has 15 residues. The V gene's germline CDR1 is MNHNS and CDR2 SASEGT.

The table lists this clonotype with many counts. This chain links TRBV15 with TRBJ1-2, with TRBD1 matching 7 bases. The length of the CDR3 is 14 residues. CDR1 and CDR2 (germline): LNHNV, YYDKDF (reference sequence). Losses at the gene ends were 3 bases for V and 7 bases for J; bases not matched to a gene: 8. CDR3 region: CATSRETDRAGYTF. In nucleotides, the CDR3 is TGTGCCACCAGCAGGGAGACAGACAGGGCTGGCTACACCTTC.

In its sample, this clonotype was seen a few times. The CDR3 here is CASSLVSMELAAGNEQFF. The CDR3 DNA reads TGTGCCAGCAGCTTAGTCTCGATGGAACTAGCGGCGGGGAATGAGCAGTTCTTC. This chain connects TRBV11-2 to TRBJ2-1; 8 bases line up with TRBD2. Germline CDR1 and CDR2: SGHAT and FQNNGV. The CDR3 is 18 residues long. The trim removed 1 base at V and 7 bases at J, leaving 15 bases unmatched.

There are a few counts of this clonotype. The rearrangement joins TRBV3-1 to TRBJ2-4; maybe TRBD2 (7 bases). The CDR3 consists of 15 residues. Germline V gene lookup returns CDR1 LGHDT and CDR2 YNNKEL (reference sequence). V was shortened by 0 bases and J by 5 bases, with 11 bases between the two germline ends. CDR3 in DNA: TGTGCCAGCAGCCAAGACCGGGGGGCAGAAAACATTCAGTACTTC. Amino acids: CASSQDRGAENIQYF.

This clonotype came up a few times. The chain has TRBV28 and TRBJ1-2; maybe TRBD1 (6 bases). Trimming took off 5 bases at V and 6 bases at J, with 13 bases between the two ends. The CDR3 extends over 13 amino acids. CDR1 is MDHEN, CDR2 SYDVKM, per germline. The CDR3, as DNA: TGTGCCAGCAGTCTGGACAGTTTTAATGGCTACACCTTC. Protein sequence: CASSLDSFNGYTF.